One and the same sample provided the 13 T cell receptor beta chains below, sequenced in a study of OX40 agonist ivuxolimab in advanced cancers. The table came from immunoSEQ multiplex PCR; TCRdb's copy has only in-frame clones and leaves some out. The sample shows some 74,000 clones, roughly 88% of them seen only once. The material sequenced was CD4+ or CD8+ T cells sorted from blood, taken in a trial of the OX40 agonist ivuxolimab. The receptor set was obtained from an adult with an advanced solid tumor such as melanoma, head and neck, liver or kidney cancer.

V is TRBV11-2 and J is TRBJ2-1, with D perhaps being TRBD1 or TRBD2 (5 bases each). Germline CDR1 and CDR2: SGHAT and FQNNGV. V lost 3 bases and J lost 7, with 7 bases in between. The CDR3 sequence is 12 residues long. DNA for the CDR3: TGTGCCAGCAGCTTTTGGGGGAATGAGCAGTTCTTC. It specifies CASSFWGNEQFF. The full variable domain, with the rest looked up from reference TRBV11-2 and TRBJ2-1, is EAGVAQSPRYKIIEKRQSVAFWCNPISGHATLYWYQQILGQGPKLLIQFQNNGVVDDSQLPKDRFSAERLKGVDSTLKIQPAKLEDSAVYLCASSFWGNEQFFGPGTRLTVL.

This clone was counted a few times. The chain combines TRBV30 with TRBJ1-3; weak D call: TRBD1 (6 bases). Germline V gene sequence: CDR1 GTSNPN, CDR2 SVGIG (reference sequence). Trimming left V 7 bases short and J 4 bases short, with 17 bases between. The CDR3 has 14 amino acids. The CDR3 here is CASQGRPSGNTIYF. The CDR3 nucleotides are TGTGCCTCTCAGGGGCGGCCATCCGGAAACACCATATATTTT.

V and J are TRBV14 and TRBJ1-1; 9 positions match TRBD1. Trimming took 2 bases from V and 8 from J; bases not matched to a gene: 9. Germline assignment: CDR1 SGHDN and CDR2 FVKESK. CDR3 length equals 15 residues. This CDR3 is CASSQPRTGVREAFF. The CDR3 nucleotides are TGTGCCAGCAGCCAACCCCGGACAGGGGTTCGCGAAGCTTTCTTT.

The chain joins TRBV10-3 to TRBJ1-1; TRBD1 is a possible D gene (5 bases). V gave up 1 base and J gave up 1 base, with 7 bases separating them. Germline-derived CDR1 and CDR2 are ENHRY and SYGVKD. The CDR3 length is 14 residues. The CDR3: CAISEYDRNTEAFF. CDR3 bases: TGTGCCATCAGTGAGTATGACAGGAACACTGAAGCTTTCTTT.

The chain carries TRBV7-9 and TRBJ2-7; weak D call: TRBD2 (5 bases). The ends were cut back, 5 bases at V and 5 bases at J, with 10 bases in the middle. Germline V lookup: CDR1 SEHNR, CDR2 FQNEAQ (reference sequence). The CDR3 runs to 12 residues. CDR3 residues: CASSPASHEQYF. The CDR3 DNA reads as TGTGCCAGCAGCCCGGCTAGCCACGAGCAGTACTTC.

This sequence joins TRBV6-6 and TRBJ2-7; D remains unclear. The CDR3 has 12 residues. With 5 bases removed from V and 3 bases from J, the gap between germline ends came to 8 bases. Germline V gives CDR1 MNHNY, CDR2 SVGAGI (reference sequence). The CDR3 loop reads CASSPDGYEQYF. Written as DNA, the CDR3 is TGTGCCAGCAGTCCGGACGGCTACGAGCAGTACTTC.

The CDR3 coding sequence is TGCAGCGTCCGTTTGCGGGAGGGCGACACCGGGGAGCTGTTTTTT. It yields the protein CSVRLREGDTGELFF. The chain couples TRBV29-1 to TRBJ2-2, with TRBD2 matching 9 bases. Germline V gene data show CDR1 as SQVTM and CDR2 as ANQGSEA. This CDR3 has 15 residues. V shed 6 bases, J shed 3 bases, and the junction held 8 bases outside the gene matches.

The rearrangement links TRBV19 to TRBJ1-5; D not certain. This CDR3 has 16 residues. In germline, CDR1 is LNHDA, CDR2 SQIVND (reference sequence). V shed 1 base and J shed 0 bases, with 10 bases lying between them. CDR3 amino acids: CASSIGTLVSNQPQHF. CDR3 coding DNA: TGTGCCAGTAGTATAGGGACGTTAGTTAGCAATCAGCCCCAGCATTTT.

This rearrangement joins TRBV9 to TRBJ2-1, with a possible D match to TRBD2 (7 bases). This CDR3 contains 17 residues. V lost 2 bases and J 0 bases, leaving 15 bases between the germline ends. Germline assignment: CDR1 SGDLS and CDR2 YYNGEE. The CDR3 DNA follows: TGTGCCAGCAGCGTTTTAAGTGGGGGGGCCTCCTACAATGAGCAGTTCTTC. Protein sequence: CASSVLSGGASYNEQFF.

The chain couples TRBV19 to TRBJ1-2; D uncertain. This CDR3 is 12 amino acids long. Per the germline V gene, CDR1 is LNHDA and CDR2 is SQIVND (reference sequence). Trimming removed 4 bases at V and 0 bases at J, with 3 bases between. The CDR3 loop reads CASSRPNYGYTF. DNA of the CDR3: TGTGCCAGTAGTAGGCCTAACTATGGCTACACCTTC.

The chain combines TRBV6-5 with TRBJ1-2; D gene ambiguous. The length of the CDR3 is 13 residues. CDR1 is MNHEY, CDR2 SVGAGI, per germline. V dropped 1 base and J dropped 4 bases, with 7 bases sitting between them. The CDR3 DNA sequence: TGTGCCAGCAGTTACTTGCCAGCCTATGGCTACACCTTC. Translation: CASSYLPAYGYTF.

V is TRBV9 and J is TRBJ1-3, with unresolved D. The CDR3 runs to 14 residues. Germline CDR1 and CDR2: SGDLS and YYNGEE. Between the trimmed V and J ends, which lost 4 bases and 1 base, there was a span of 9 bases. The CDR3 loop is CASSPSGSGNTIYF. The CDR3 DNA reads as TGTGCCAGCAGCCCGTCCGGGTCTGGAAACACCATATATTTT. Full variable domain (rest looked up from reference TRBV9 and TRBJ1-3): DSGVTQTPKHLITATGQRVTLRCSPRSGDLSVYWYQQSLDQGLQFLIQYYNGEERAKGNILERFSAQQFPDLHSELNLSSLELGDSALYFCASSPSGSGNTIYFGEGSWLTVV.

The gene calls are TRBV5-1 and TRBJ1-2; TRBD1 might be the D (6 bases). CDR3 length equals 14 residues. V dropped 2 bases and J dropped 4 bases, with 12 bases sitting between them. Germline V gene sequence: CDR1 SGHRS, CDR2 YFSETQ. DNA of the CDR3: TGCGCCAGCAGCTTCGGCTCCAGGGGCTATGGCTACACCTTC. This gives the protein CASSFGSRGYGYTF.